What follows is one TCR beta chain and its context. What it recognizes is unknown. The sample carries other DNA sequences with the same CDR3. Produced via immunoSEQ multiplex PCR; TCRdb's table is partial and in-frame only. The data contain about 70,000 clones, about 86% of them singletons. V was pared by 0 bases and J by 3 bases, with 4 bases between. Germline CDR1 reads SGHRS; CDR2 reads YFSETQ. The CDR3 length is 12 residues. These data are taken from a study of OX40 agonist ivuxolimab in advanced cancers. Study overall: Age averaged around 59 years (range about 20 to 80), and about 86% were male. It was permissible to have had prior anti-PD-1, anti-PD-L1 or anti-CTLA-4 therapy, and approximately 40% had some. Whole-study findings and limits: The study observed clonal expansion of CD4+ and CD8+ blood T cells by week 6 at 0.1 to 3.0 mg/kg. Normalized expansion of T-cell clones was also low for some nonresponders.

The chain links TRBV5-1 to TRBJ2-7; D not certain. Sample: CD4+ or CD8+ T cells sorted from blood, taken in a trial of the OX40 agonist ivuxolimab. The sequence was collected from an adult with an advanced solid tumor such as melanoma, head and neck, liver or kidney cancer. The CDR3 reads CASSLDVYEQYF. The CDR3 region has the DNA TGCGCCAGCAGCTTGGACGTCTACGAGCAGTACTTC. The full variable domain, completed using reference TRBV5-1 and TRBJ2-7, is KAGVTQTPRYLIKTRGQQVTLSCSPISGHRSVSWYQQTPGQGLQFLFEYFSETQRNKGNFPGRFSGRQFSNSRSEMNVSTLELGDSALYLCASSLDVYEQYFGPGTRLTVT.